These 12 T cell receptor beta chains were all obtained from the same sample, sequenced in a study of CD8 T cells in Susac syndrome. RNA, at about 0.45 to 1 ug, was reverse transcribed with random hexamers. TCRdb processed the immunoSEQ multiplex PCR reads anew with MiXCR; each CDR3 protein has one entry. The data hold about 170,000 distinct CDR3 sequences, with approximately 94% observed a single time. Sequenced material: CD4+ T cells from PBMCs. All receptors come from a human donor with multiple sclerosis.

The V gene is TRBV7-2, the J gene TRBJ2-1, with D unclear. Per germline, CDR1 SGHTA and CDR2 FQGNSA. V was trimmed by 3 bases and J by 8 bases, leaving 8 bases between them. The CDR3 extends over 12 amino acids. The CDR3 sequence is CASSFYGDEQFF. The CDR3 DNA reads as TGTGCCAGCAGCTTTTATGGCGATGAGCAGTTCTTC.

CDR3 bases: TGTGCCAGCAGTGAAGGCACCGGCAACATTCAGTACTTC. Protein: CASSEGTGNIQYF. The V call is TRBV2, the J call TRBJ2-4; D gene uncertain. CDR3 length: 13 amino acids. Germline CDR1 reads SNHLY; CDR2 reads FYNNEI. The V and J ends lost 1 base and 7 bases respectively, with 8 bases between them.

The chain uses TRBV29-1 and TRBJ2-3, with D perhaps TRBD1 (6 bases). Germline CDR1 SQVTM, CDR2 ANQGSEA. V was shortened by 6 bases and J by 2 bases, with 9 bases between the two germline ends. CDR3 size: 12 residues. CDR3 region: CSVGTPTDTQYF. CDR3 bases: TGCAGCGTAGGGACACCCACAGATACGCAGTATTTT.

V is TRBV24-1 and J is TRBJ2-1; 7 bases align to TRBD1. Germline CDR1 reads KGHDR; CDR2 reads SFDVKD. Unmatched junction bases numbered 2, after V lost 5 bases and J lost 5 bases. CDR3 length: 13 residues. The CDR3 bases are TGTGCCACCAGTGGGGACAGCAACAATGAGCAGTTCTTC. Translated, it gives CATSGDSNNEQFF.

The CDR3 is CASSPPSYNEQFF. CDR3 nucleotides: TGTGCCAGCAGCCCCCCCTCCTACAATGAGCAGTTCTTC. The V gene is TRBV5-4, the J gene TRBJ2-1; D is ambiguous. The CDR3 loop spans 13 amino acids. V was cut by 4 bases and J by 0 bases, with 5 bases left in between. Germline CDR1 SGHNT, CDR2 YYREEE (reference sequence).

The J gene is TRBJ2-2, the V gene TRBV2, with 12 bases that match TRBD2. V trimming: 7 bases; J trimming: 3 bases; junction bases outside the gene matches: 3. The germline CDR1 and CDR2 sequences are SNHLY and FYNNEI. This CDR3 region has 15 residues. The chain's CDR3 is CASKRLAGDTGELFF. The CDR3 DNA reads as TGTGCCAGCAAACGACTAGCGGGAGACACCGGGGAGCTGTTTTTT.

The chain employs TRBV30 and TRBJ2-5; D might be TRBD2 (6 bases). Germline assignment: CDR1 GTSNPN and CDR2 SVGIG (reference sequence). V gave up 2 bases and J gave up 1 base, with 14 bases separating them. This CDR3 has 15 amino acids. The CDR3, as DNA: TGTGCCTGGAGTCCTTTGGGGGGTCCCCAAGAGACCCAGTACTTC. Its protein product is CAWSPLGGPQETQYF.

The chain links TRBV7-8 to TRBJ1-5, with D hard to call. V shed 1 base and J shed 5 bases, with 6 bases lying between them. CDR1 is SGHVS, CDR2 FQNEAQ, per germline. The CDR3 is made up of 13 amino acids. The CDR3 protein is CASSLVWDQPQHF. The CDR3 bases are TGTGCCAGCAGCTTAGTTTGGGATCAGCCCCAGCATTTT.

This clonotype showed up just once. The chain has TRBV12-3 or TRBV12-4 and TRBJ2-1; TRBD2 aligns across 9 bases. J lost 8 bases, V lost 3 bases, and 5 bases had no gene match. This CDR3 has 14 amino acids. The CDR3: CASSFGRGGDEQFF. The CDR3 region has the DNA TGTGCCAGCAGTTTTGGGCGGGGGGGCGATGAGCAGTTCTTC.

The gene calls are TRBV2 and TRBJ2-1, with a tentative D call TRBD1 (6 bases). This CDR3 region has 12 residues. The germline gives CDR1 SNHLY, CDR2 FYNNEI. V gave up 6 bases and J gave up 14 bases, with 17 bases separating them. Written as DNA, the CDR3 is TGTGCCAGCAGGGCAGGGGTAGCACGGGAGTTCTTC. This translates into CASRAGVAREFF.

The chain employs TRBV28 and TRBJ2-6; TRBD1 matches at 7 bases. The germline V gene encodes CDR1 MDHEN and CDR2 SYDVKM. The CDR3 runs to 16 residues. The V and J ends lost 3 bases and 4 bases, in that order; junction bases with no gene match: 6. CDR3 protein: CASSLGQFTGANVLTF. In DNA form, the CDR3 reads TGTGCCAGCAGTTTGGGACAGTTCACCGGGGCCAACGTCCTGACTTTC.

The count of this clonotype is one. V and J are TRBV3-1 and TRBJ2-7, with D hard to call. Trimming took 1 base from V and 6 from J, leaving 7 bases between them. The CDR3 totals 12 residues. CDR1 is LGHDT and CDR2 is YNNKEL in the germline V gene (reference sequence). CDR3 region: CASSQGPSEQYF. The CDR3 region has the DNA TGTGCCAGCAGCCAAGGGCCGAGCGAGCAGTACTTC.